This entry features one T cell receptor beta chain sequence. Donors were grouped by their self-reported clinical history. This specimen belongs to a study of blood T cell repertoires in COVID-19. The wider study: Donors in Cohort 3 counted as recovered after two negative PCRs, clearance, or symptom resolution. Samples representing acute and convalescent COVID-19 were sourced from the United States, Italy and Spain.

Clones were read by immunoSEQ multiplex PCR, and TCRdb kept only the in-frame ones, dropping some. This sample carries 350,000 to 400,000 clones, 70% to 90% of them seen once, and the ten largest clones take approximately 1.9%. Germline trimming cut 5 bases from V and 0 bases from J; bases unmatched to any gene: 3. CDR1 is LNHDA and CDR2 is SQIVND in the germline V gene (reference sequence). The CDR3 runs 14 residues. The clonotype comes from a man in his forties or fifties in a cohort exposed to, infected with or recovered from COVID-19 (not recorded which). J is TRBJ2-5 and V is TRBV19; 7 nucleotides line up with TRBD2. The material sequenced was PBMCs or T cells enriched from blood (not recorded which). CDR3 nucleotide sequence: TGTGCCAGTAGTTTTAGCGGGTACCAAGAGACCCAGTACTTC. Encoded protein: CASSFSGYQETQYF.